This T cell receptor (beta chain) was obtained from a study of PD-1 blockade in classical Hodgkin lymphoma. The study's findings and limits: Before treatment, TCR diversity in newly diagnosed patients was reportedly lower than in healthy donors.

To note about this clone: The antigen remains undetermined.

Data came from immunoSEQ multiplex PCR; TCRdb stores just in-frame clones and leaves some out. The sample lists approximately 20,000 clones, over 80% occurring once. Per germline, CDR1 WNHNN and CDR2 SYGVQD (reference sequence). This CDR3 comprises 15 residues. V lost 7 bases to trimming and J lost 2 bases, with 14 bases between them. Regarding time point: newly diagnosed, previously untreated cHL patient sample. Thawed PBMCs underwent magnetic negative selection to yield purified CD4+ T cells. This clonotype originated in a human donor with classical Hodgkin lymphoma. The rearrangement links TRBV10-1 to TRBJ2-2; possibly TRBD2 for D (5 bases). The sequencing input was CD4+ T cells from blood. CDR3 sequence: CASKLQRSNTGELFF. The CDR3 DNA is TGCGCCAGCAAGCTTCAGCGGTCCAACACCGGGGAGCTGTTTTTT.